This T cell receptor (beta chain) derives from a study of preoperative IRX-2 immunotherapy in early breast cancer. Measured with immunoSEQ multiplex PCR; TCRdb has only the in-frame clones, and not every one. The sample has 20,000 to 30,000 clones; around 96% are singletons. Described treatment: preoperative locoregional IRX-2 cytokine immunotherapy. This CDR3 contains 12 residues. CDR1 and CDR2 (germline): SGHDN, FVKESK. V lost 3 bases and J 8 bases, leaving 9 bases between the germline ends. The count of this clone is one. The source material was tumor tissue, sampled after IRX-2 immunotherapy. This TCR came from a human donor with breast cancer. The chain joins TRBV14 to TRBJ2-3; D is ambiguous. The CDR3 loop reads CASSQGLSTQYF. CDR3 in DNA: TGTGCCAGCAGCCAGGGCCTGAGTACGCAGTATTTT.